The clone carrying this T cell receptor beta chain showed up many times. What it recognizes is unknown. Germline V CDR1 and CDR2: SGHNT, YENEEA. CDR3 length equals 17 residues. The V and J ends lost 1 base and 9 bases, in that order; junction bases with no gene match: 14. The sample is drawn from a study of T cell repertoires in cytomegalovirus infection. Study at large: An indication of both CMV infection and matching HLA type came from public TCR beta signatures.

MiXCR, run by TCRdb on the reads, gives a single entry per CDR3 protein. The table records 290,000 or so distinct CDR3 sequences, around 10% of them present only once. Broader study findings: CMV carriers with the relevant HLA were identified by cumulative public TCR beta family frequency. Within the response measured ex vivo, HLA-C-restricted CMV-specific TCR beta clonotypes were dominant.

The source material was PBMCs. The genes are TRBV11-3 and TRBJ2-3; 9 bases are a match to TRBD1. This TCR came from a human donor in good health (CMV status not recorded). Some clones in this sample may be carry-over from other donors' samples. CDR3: CASSLGSRGGGTGTQYF. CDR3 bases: TGTGCCAGCAGCTTAGGCTCCCGAGGCGGCGGGACAGGGACGCAGTATTTT.